This TCR beta chain was documented in a study of CD4 T cells in relation to SARS-CoV-2 and coronaviruses. Study background: Shared crossreactive spike epitopes were mapped to their HLA restriction.

General study points: Roughly 69% of donors had memory CD4+ clonotypes crossrecognizing SARS-CoV-2 and common cold coronavirus spike.

Repertoires were generated with immunoSEQ multiplex PCR, while TCRdb's copy carries only in-frame clones and drops some. The data hold about 59,000 clones, with 75% to 90% observed a single time. Before the COVID-19 pandemic, during about 2011-2019, CD4+ T cells were taken from unexposed donors. This CDR3 is built from 16 residues. V was clipped by 0 bases and J by 4 bases; unmatched bases: 6. The V gene's germline CDR1 is SGHRS and CDR2 YFSETQ. In regard to this clone: What it binds is unknown.

The clonotype comes from a human donor in good health. The chain couples TRBV5-1 to TRBJ2-1; TRBD1 aligns across 8 bases. The sequenced sample consisted of memory CD4+ T cells from PBMCs. DNA for the CDR3: TGCGCCAGCAGCTTGGCCGGGCAGGGGGCATACAATGAGCAGTTCTTC. Residues: CASSLAGQGAYNEQFF.